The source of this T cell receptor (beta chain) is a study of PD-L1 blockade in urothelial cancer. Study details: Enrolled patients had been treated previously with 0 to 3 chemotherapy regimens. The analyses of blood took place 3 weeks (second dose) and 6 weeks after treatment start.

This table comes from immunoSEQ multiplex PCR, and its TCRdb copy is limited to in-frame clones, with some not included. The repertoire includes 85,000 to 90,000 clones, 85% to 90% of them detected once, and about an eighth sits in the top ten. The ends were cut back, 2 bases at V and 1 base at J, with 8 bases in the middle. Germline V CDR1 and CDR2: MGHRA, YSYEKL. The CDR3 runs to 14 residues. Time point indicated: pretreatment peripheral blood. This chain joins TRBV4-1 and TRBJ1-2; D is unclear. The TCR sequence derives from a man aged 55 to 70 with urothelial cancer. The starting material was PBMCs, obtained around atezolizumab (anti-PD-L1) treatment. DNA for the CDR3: TGCGCCAGCAGCCAAACCAGATTTAACTATGGCTACACCTTC. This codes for CASSQTRFNYGYTF.